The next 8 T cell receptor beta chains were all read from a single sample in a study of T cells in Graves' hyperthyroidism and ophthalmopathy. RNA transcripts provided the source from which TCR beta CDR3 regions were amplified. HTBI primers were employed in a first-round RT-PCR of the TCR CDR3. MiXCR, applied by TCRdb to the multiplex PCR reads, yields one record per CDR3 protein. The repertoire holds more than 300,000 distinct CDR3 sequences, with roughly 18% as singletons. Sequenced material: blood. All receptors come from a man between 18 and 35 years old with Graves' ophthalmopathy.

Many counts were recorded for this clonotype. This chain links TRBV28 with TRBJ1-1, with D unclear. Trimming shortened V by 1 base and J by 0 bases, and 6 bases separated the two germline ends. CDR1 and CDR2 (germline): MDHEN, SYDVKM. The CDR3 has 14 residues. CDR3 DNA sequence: TGTGCCAGCAGTTTATCATCTGTGAACACTGAAGCTTTCTTT. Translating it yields CASSLSSVNTEAFF.

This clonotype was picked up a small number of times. CDR3 loop: CASSFHSAGPYEQYF. The CDR3 DNA sequence: TGTGCCAGCAGCTTCCATTCAGCGGGGCCCTACGAGCAGTACTTC. J is TRBJ2-7 and V is TRBV5-6, with 7 bases identical to TRBD2. V was clipped by 2 bases and J by 2 bases; unmatched bases: 7. This CDR3 is 15 amino acids long. The germline CDR1 and CDR2 sequences are SGHDT and YYEEEE.

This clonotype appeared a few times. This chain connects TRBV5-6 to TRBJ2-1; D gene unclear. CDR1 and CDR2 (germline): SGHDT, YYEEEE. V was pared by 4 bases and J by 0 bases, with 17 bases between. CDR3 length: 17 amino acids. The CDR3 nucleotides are TGTGCCAGCAGCCCCTACCTGGTGGCGGCCTCCTACAATGAGCAGTTCTTC. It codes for CASSPYLVAASYNEQFF.

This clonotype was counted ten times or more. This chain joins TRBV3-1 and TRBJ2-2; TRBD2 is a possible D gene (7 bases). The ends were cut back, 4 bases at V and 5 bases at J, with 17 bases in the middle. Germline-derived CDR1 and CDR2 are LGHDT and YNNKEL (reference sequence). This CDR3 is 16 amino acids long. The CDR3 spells CASSPYGGPGTGELFF. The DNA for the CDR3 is TGTGCCAGCAGCCCATACGGGGGGCCGGGAACCGGGGAGCTGTTTTTT.

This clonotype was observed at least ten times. CDR3 nucleotides: TGTGCCAGCAGCTTAGTGATAACCGACAGGCCGTTCACAGATACGCAGTATTTT. It is translated as CASSLVITDRPFTDTQYF. The chain employs TRBV7-6 and TRBJ2-3, with D possibly being TRBD1 (6 bases). V was cut by 1 base and J by 2 bases, with 19 bases left in between. The CDR3 spans 18 residues. Germline lookup yields CDR1 SGHVS and CDR2 FNYEAQ.

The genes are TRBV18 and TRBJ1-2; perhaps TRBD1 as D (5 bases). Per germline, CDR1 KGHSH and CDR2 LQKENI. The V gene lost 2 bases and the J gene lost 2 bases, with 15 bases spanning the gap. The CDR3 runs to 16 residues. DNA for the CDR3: TGTGCCAGCTCACCAAGGGGACGGGGGACCAACTATGGCTACACCTTC. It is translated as CASSPRGRGTNYGYTF.

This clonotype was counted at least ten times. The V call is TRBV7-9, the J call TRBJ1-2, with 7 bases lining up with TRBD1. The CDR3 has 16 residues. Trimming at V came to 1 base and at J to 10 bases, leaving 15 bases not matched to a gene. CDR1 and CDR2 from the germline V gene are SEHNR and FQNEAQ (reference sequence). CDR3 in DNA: TGTGCCAGCAGCTTAGATTTGGCGGGACAGCCATTGTCCTACACCTTC. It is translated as CASSLDLAGQPLSYTF.

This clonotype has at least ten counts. The CDR3 sequence is CASSLRQVNTEAFF. In DNA form, the CDR3 reads TGTGCCAGCAGTTTAAGGCAGGTGAACACTGAAGCTTTCTTT. The chain has TRBV12-3 or TRBV12-4 and TRBJ1-1; D is unclear. The CDR3 has 14 amino acids. Trimming took 2 bases from V and 0 from J, leaving 7 bases between them.